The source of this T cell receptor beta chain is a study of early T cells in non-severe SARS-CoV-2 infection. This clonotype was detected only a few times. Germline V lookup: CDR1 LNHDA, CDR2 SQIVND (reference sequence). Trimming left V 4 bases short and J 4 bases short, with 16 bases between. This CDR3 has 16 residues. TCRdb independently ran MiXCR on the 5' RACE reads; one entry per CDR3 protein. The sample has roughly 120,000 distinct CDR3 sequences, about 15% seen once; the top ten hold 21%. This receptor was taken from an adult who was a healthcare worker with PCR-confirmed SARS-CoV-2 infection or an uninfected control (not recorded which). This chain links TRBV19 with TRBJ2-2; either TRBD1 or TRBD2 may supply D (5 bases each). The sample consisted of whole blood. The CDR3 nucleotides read TGTGCCAGTAGTACAACCGGGACGGTGCCCACCGGGGAGCTGTTTTTT. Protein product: CASSTTGTVPTGELFF.